This T cell receptor (beta chain) originates from a study of spatial heterogeneity in lung cancer. Study-wide background: There were 75 or so donors, all of them untreated patients with early-stage non-small cell lung cancer. Follow-up PBMC samples were sequenced when available, at a median of approximately 23 months after resection.

Time point defined: blood at routine non-recurrence follow-up after resection. This clonotype has at least ten counts. Germline V CDR1 and CDR2: MNHEY, SVGEGT. V was clipped by 2 bases and J by 7 bases; unmatched bases: 8. CDR3 length equals 16 residues. TCRdb passed the 5' RACE reads through MiXCR, listing each CDR3 protein once. The repertoire holds about 16,000 distinct CDR3 sequences, with about 6% as singletons. The sequence was obtained from a male donor with early-stage non-small cell lung cancer. J is TRBJ2-1 and V is TRBV6-2 or TRBV6-3; TRBD2 aligns across 10 bases. The sample here was PBMCs, taken at follow-up. The CDR3 loop is CASSYVAGGFRNEQFF. For the CDR3, the DNA is TGTGCCAGCAGTTACGTAGCGGGAGGTTTTAGGAATGAGCAGTTCTTC.